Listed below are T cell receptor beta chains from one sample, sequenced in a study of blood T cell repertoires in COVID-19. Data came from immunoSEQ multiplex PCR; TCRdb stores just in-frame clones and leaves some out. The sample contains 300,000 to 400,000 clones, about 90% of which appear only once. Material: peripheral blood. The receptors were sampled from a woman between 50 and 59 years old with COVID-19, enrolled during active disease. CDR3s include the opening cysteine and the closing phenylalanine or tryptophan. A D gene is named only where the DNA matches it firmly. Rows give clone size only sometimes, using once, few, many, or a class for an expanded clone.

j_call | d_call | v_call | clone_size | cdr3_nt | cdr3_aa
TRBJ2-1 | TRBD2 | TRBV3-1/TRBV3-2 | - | TGTGCCAGCAGCCAAGGAAGCGGGAGGCCCTACAATGAGCAGTTCTTC | CASSQGSGRPYNEQFF
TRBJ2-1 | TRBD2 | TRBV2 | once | TGTGCCAGCAGCTCTTCTCGGGGACTAGTATCCAATGAGCAGTTCTTC | CASSSSRGLVSNEQFF
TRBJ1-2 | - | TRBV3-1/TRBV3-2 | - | TGTGCCAGCAGCCAAGATCAGGGGTGGGGCTACACCTTC | CASSQDQGWGYTF
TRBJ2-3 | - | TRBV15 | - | TGTGCCACCAGCAGAGATCCGACAGCTACGGATACGCAGTATTTT | CATSRDPTATDTQYF
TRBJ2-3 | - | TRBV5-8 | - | TGTGCCAGCAGCTCCCTTAGCGGCAAACTGGATACGCAGTATTTT | CASSSLSGKLDTQYF
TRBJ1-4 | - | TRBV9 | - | TGTGCCAGCAGCGAGGGAAGAGCCTGGCAGGGCTTCGGTGAAAAACTGTTTTTT | CASSEGRAWQGFGEKLFF
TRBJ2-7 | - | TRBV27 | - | TGTGCCAGCAGAGGGGGGGACACGCTCTTCTACGAGCAGTACTTC | CASRGGDTLFYEQYF
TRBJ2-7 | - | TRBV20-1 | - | TGCAGTGCTAGTGGTCCGGGTGGGAGCTCCTACGAGCAGTACTTC | CSASGPGGSSYEQYF
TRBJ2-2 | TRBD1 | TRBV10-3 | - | TGTGCCACCGGACAGGGCCTCGACACCGGGGAGCTGTTTTTT | CATGQGLDTGELFF
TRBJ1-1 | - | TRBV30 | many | TGTGCCTGGAGTCAGTTGAACACTGAAGCTTTCTTT | CAWSQLNTEAFF
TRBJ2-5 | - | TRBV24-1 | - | TGTGCCACCCGTGGGCCTCAGGAGACCCAGTACTTC | CATRGPQETQYF
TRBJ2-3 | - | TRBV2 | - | TGTGCCAGCTGGCGGAGGGGCGGCACAGATACGCAGTATTTT | CASWRRGGTDTQYF
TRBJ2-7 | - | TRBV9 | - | TGTGCCAGCAGCATCAGTATTCAGGGTTTAAACGAGCAGTACTTC | CASSISIQGLNEQYF
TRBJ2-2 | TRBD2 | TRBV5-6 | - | TGTGCCAGCAGCTTGGCAGCGGGATTGAACACCGGGGAGCTGTTTTTT | CASSLAAGLNTGELFF
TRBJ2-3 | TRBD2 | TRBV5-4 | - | TGTGCCAGCAGCTTGGGTAGCGGGAGGGCCATGGATACGCAGTATTTT | CASSLGSGRAMDTQYF
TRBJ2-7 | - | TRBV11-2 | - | TGTGCCAGCAGCTTCTCTGCAGGCTACGAGCAGTACTTC | CASSFSAGYEQYF
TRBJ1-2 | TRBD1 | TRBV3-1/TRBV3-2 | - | TGTGCCAGCAGCCCTTGGACAGGGGGCTATGGCTACACCTTC | CASSPWTGGYGYTF
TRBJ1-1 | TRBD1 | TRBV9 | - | TGTGCCAGCAGCGTCGGACAGGGGGCTTTCACTGAAGCTTTCTTT | CASSVGQGAFTEAFF
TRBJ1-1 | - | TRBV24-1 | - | TGTGCCACCAGTGATTTGTCGTCAGAGAACACTGAAGCTTTCTTT | CATSDLSSENTEAFF
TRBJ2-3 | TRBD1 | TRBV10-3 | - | TGTGCCATCCGGTCCTCCGCCGGGACAGGCCGCACAGATACGCAGTATTTT | CAIRSSAGTGRTDTQYF
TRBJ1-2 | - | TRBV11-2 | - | TGTGCCAGCAGCTTAGTAACAGGGAACTATGGCTACACCTTC | CASSLVTGNYGYTF
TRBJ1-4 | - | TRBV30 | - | TGTGCCTGGAGTGTTGGCGGTGATAATGAAAAACTGTTTTTT | CAWSVGGDNEKLFF
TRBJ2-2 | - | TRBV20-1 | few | TGCAGTGCTAGGAGGGCCGGGGAGCTGTTTTTT | CSARRAGELFF
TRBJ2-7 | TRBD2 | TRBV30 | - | TGTGCCTGGAGCCTAGCGGGAGCTTACGAGCAGTACTTC | CAWSLAGAYEQYF
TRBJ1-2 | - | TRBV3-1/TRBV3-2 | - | TGTGCCAGCAGCCCGAACAGGGAAAGACATGGCTACACCTTC | CASSPNRERHGYTF
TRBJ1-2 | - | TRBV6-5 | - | TGTGCCAGCAGTTATCGCGGGGATCGAGAGTATGGCTACACCTTC | CASSYRGDREYGYTF
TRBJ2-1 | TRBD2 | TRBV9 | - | TGTGCCAGCAGCGTTGTCTCTATAGCGGGCTACAATGAGCAGTTCTTC | CASSVVSIAGYNEQFF
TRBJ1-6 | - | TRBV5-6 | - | TGTGCCAGCAGCTTGCTCGATAATTCACCCCTCCACTTT | CASSLLDNSPLHF
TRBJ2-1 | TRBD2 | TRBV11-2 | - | TGTGCCAGCAGCTTAGCCCCCGGGACTAGCGGGAGGGAGCAGTTCTTC | CASSLAPGTSGREQFF
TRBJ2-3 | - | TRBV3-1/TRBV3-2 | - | TGTGCCAGCAGCCAAGGTCAGGCGTCAGATACGCAGTATTTT | CASSQGQASDTQYF
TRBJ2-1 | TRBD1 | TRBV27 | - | TGTGCCAGCAGTAGAGGGGACAGGTACAATGAGCAGTTCTTC | CASSRGDRYNEQFF
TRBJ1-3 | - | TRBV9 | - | TGTGCCAGCAGCGCCGACAACTCTGGAAACACCATATATTTT | CASSADNSGNTIYF
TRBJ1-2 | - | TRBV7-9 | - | TGTGCCAGCAGCCCAGGGGTAGGGGTCTCCCTTGGCGGCTACACCTTC | CASSPGVGVSLGGYTF